This entry features one TCR beta chain sequence. The read ends 3 residues before the CDR3 terminus; that terminus is restored from the germline J gene. Per germline, CDR1 SQVTM and CDR2 ANQGSEA. V dropped 0 bases and J dropped 2; count of bases not matched to a gene: 1. CDR3 size: 13 residues. The source of the sample is a study of T cells in women clearing cervical HPV infection. Here immunoSEQ multiplex PCR was the method, and the copy in TCRdb shows in-frame clones only, minus some. The sample has 45,000 to 50,000 clones. This TCR was recovered from a woman aged 18-70 years with a cervical HPV16 infection that either progressed to CIN3+ or cleared (not recorded which). Sample: blood buffy coat. This sequence joins TRBV29-1 and TRBJ2-7; TRBD1 matches 7 bases. The sequenced CDR3 bases are TGCAGCGTTGAAGACCAGGGGGCCTACGAG. This sequence encodes CSVEDQGAYE. The CDR3 reads in full as CSVEDQGAYEQYF.